These T cell receptor beta chains were read from a single sample in a study of T cell changes during pregnancy in multiple sclerosis. Data came from immunoSEQ multiplex PCR; TCRdb stores just in-frame clones and leaves some out. The sample lists tens of thousands of clones; almost 95% were seen once. The specimen was peripheral blood, collected in the third trimester of pregnancy. These receptors all stem from a female donor in good health, enrolled as a control in a pregnancy study. Both conserved end residues are part of each CDR3. Each record gives: D gene, V gene, clone size, J gene, CDR3 DNA, CDR3 protein. The D gene is left open where the match is weak. Clone size is stated in some rows and not others, as once, few, many or a class when expanded.

D: NA
V: TRBV5-1
size: NA
J: TRBJ2-1
DNA: TGCGCCAGCCAAGTTAACCCCGGGTCCTACAATGAGCAGTTCTTC
CDR3: CASQVNPGSYNEQFF

D: TRBD2
V: TRBV9
size: NA
J: TRBJ2-3
DNA: TGTGCCAGCAGCATGACCGGGACTAGCGGGAGGGCCACAGATACGCAGTATTTT
CDR3: CASSMTGTSGRATDTQYF

D: TRBD2
V: TRBV5-1
size: once
J: TRBJ2-3
DNA: TGCGCCAGCAGCTTCGGGACTAGCGGGAGTTTAGGTACAGATACGCAGTATTTT
CDR3: CASSFGTSGSLGTDTQYF

D: TRBD1
V: TRBV6-5
size: NA
J: TRBJ2-7
DNA: TGTGCCAGCAGTTCTCGGACAGGGGGCTCCTACGAGCAGTACTTC
CDR3: CASSSRTGGSYEQYF

D: NA
V: TRBV30
size: NA
J: TRBJ2-2
DNA: TGTGCCTGGAGCGCCGACTTGAACACCGGGGAGCTGTTTTTT
CDR3: CAWSADLNTGELFF

D: NA
V: TRBV7-9
size: NA
J: TRBJ1-5
DNA: TGTGCCAGCAGCAGCCAGGATGGGCCCCAGCATTTT
CDR3: CASSSQDGPQHF

D: TRBD1
V: TRBV18
size: NA
J: TRBJ1-3
DNA: TGTGCCAGCTCACAAGGGACAGGGGCTTCTGGAAACACCATATATTTT
CDR3: CASSQGTGASGNTIYF

D: TRBD2
V: TRBV5-1
size: NA
J: TRBJ2-7
DNA: TGCGCCAGCAGACAAGGACTAGCGGGAGGATACGAGCAGTACTTC
CDR3: CASRQGLAGGYEQYF

D: NA
V: TRBV7-2
size: NA
J: TRBJ2-3
DNA: TGTGCCAGCAGCTTAGTGAGCAGGGTGGATACGCAGTATTTT
CDR3: CASSLVSRVDTQYF

D: NA
V: TRBV9
size: NA
J: TRBJ2-5
DNA: TGTGCCAGCAGCGTAGGGACACAGGAAGAGACCCAGTACTTC
CDR3: CASSVGTQEETQYF

D: TRBD2
V: TRBV5-4
size: NA
J: TRBJ2-1
DNA: TGTGCCAGCAGCTTCATAGCGGGAGGTAACAATGAGCAGTTCTTC
CDR3: CASSFIAGGNNEQFF

D: NA
V: TRBV29-1
size: NA
J: TRBJ1-2
DNA: TGCAGCGTAAGACATCGTGAACAGGGCCTTAACTATGGCTACACCTTC
CDR3: CSVRHREQGLNYGYTF

D: NA
V: TRBV19
size: once
J: TRBJ1-5
DNA: TGTGCCAGTAGTGCCCGGGGTCTGTTTCAGCCCCAGCATTTT
CDR3: CASSARGLFQPQHF

D: NA
V: TRBV9
size: NA
J: TRBJ2-2
DNA: TGTGCCAGCAGCGTAGTAGACGGGGAGCTGTTTTTT
CDR3: CASSVVDGELFF

D: TRBD1
V: TRBV6-5
size: NA
J: TRBJ2-7
DNA: TGTGCCAGCAGCCCGACAGGGGACTCCTACGAGCAGTACTTC
CDR3: CASSPTGDSYEQYF

D: NA
V: TRBV5-1
size: NA
J: TRBJ1-3
DNA: TGCGCCAGCAGCCTGCAGGGAGGGGAGGCTGGAAACACCATATATTTT
CDR3: CASSLQGGEAGNTIYF

D: TRBD2
V: TRBV7-6
size: NA
J: TRBJ2-3
DNA: TGTGCCAGCAGCTTCGGCGCGGGAGTAGATACGCAGTATTTT
CDR3: CASSFGAGVDTQYF

D: NA
V: TRBV27
size: NA
J: TRBJ1-5
DNA: TGTGCCAGCAGTCCTTCGAGGCAGGGGAATTATAGCAATCAGCCCCAGCATTTT
CDR3: CASSPSRQGNYSNQPQHF

D: TRBD1
V: TRBV4-3
size: NA
J: TRBJ2-7
DNA: TGCGCCAGCAGCCAAGCCCACAGGGGACGTGGCGAGCAGTACTTC
CDR3: CASSQAHRGRGEQYF

D: NA
V: TRBV6-4
size: NA
J: TRBJ2-7
DNA: TGTGCCAGCAGGGACTCCTACCCTTACGAGCAGTACTTC
CDR3: CASRDSYPYEQYF

D: NA
V: TRBV7-9
size: NA
J: TRBJ2-2
DNA: TGTGCCAGCAGCTTATTGGGGGGGCAATTGACCGGGGAGCTGTTTTTT
CDR3: CASSLLGGQLTGELFF

D: TRBD2
V: TRBV7-8
size: NA
J: TRBJ2-1
DNA: TGTGCCAGCAGCTTAGTTCTAGCGGCAGGAGCCTACAATGAGCAGTTCTTC
CDR3: CASSLVLAAGAYNEQFF

D: TRBD1
V: TRBV11-2
size: NA
J: TRBJ2-7
DNA: TGTGCCAGCAGCGCCTCCGGGACAGGGTATGAGCAGTACTTC
CDR3: CASSASGTGYEQYF

D: TRBD1
V: TRBV27
size: NA
J: TRBJ1-4
DNA: TGTGCCAGTCGTGAGACAGGGGGGAATGAAAAACTGTTTTTT
CDR3: CASRETGGNEKLFF

D: NA
V: TRBV29-1
size: NA
J: TRBJ1-2
DNA: TGCAGCGTTGACGGTCATAACTATGGCTACACCTTC
CDR3: CSVDGHNYGYTF

D: TRBD2
V: TRBV5-4
size: NA
J: TRBJ2-1
DNA: TGTGCCAGCAGCGCTCTAGCGGGGGCGTACAATGAGCAGTTCTTC
CDR3: CASSALAGAYNEQFF

D: NA
V: TRBV7-8
size: few
J: TRBJ2-1
DNA: TGTGCCAGCATCCCCATAGTTAGGGGAAGCTCCTACAATGAGCAGTTCTTC
CDR3: CASIPIVRGSSYNEQFF

D: TRBD1
V: TRBV7-9
size: few
J: TRBJ2-7
DNA: TGTGCCATCTTGAGGGACAGCTACGAGCAGTACTTC
CDR3: CAILRDSYEQYF

D: NA
V: TRBV2
size: once
J: TRBJ2-5
DNA: TGTGCCAGAGGACTACAAGAGACCCAGTACTTC
CDR3: CARGLQETQYF

D: NA
V: TRBV6-1
size: NA
J: TRBJ1-1
DNA: TGTGCCAGCAGTGAATTTGCGGGCAATCGGGTGGGTATGAACACTGAAGCTTTCTTT
CDR3: CASSEFAGNRVGMNTEAFF

D: NA
V: TRBV28
size: NA
J: TRBJ1-4
DNA: TGTGCCAGCAGTTCCCCTCCGGGCAGGTCGGGAGGTGAAAAACTGTTTTTT
CDR3: CASSSPPGRSGGEKLFF

D: TRBD1
V: TRBV27
size: once
J: TRBJ2-5
DNA: TGTGCCAGCAGTTTTGGGGACAGAAAGACCCAGTACTTC
CDR3: CASSFGDRKTQYF

D: NA
V: TRBV4-1
size: NA
J: TRBJ2-7
DNA: TGCGCCAGCAGCCAAGGCGGCCAGGGCCTTTCCTACGAGCAGTACTTC
CDR3: CASSQGGQGLSYEQYF

D: TRBD2
V: TRBV7-9
size: NA
J: TRBJ2-1
DNA: TGTGCCAGCAGCCCTAGCGGCAGCTCCTACAATGAGCAGTTCTTC
CDR3: CASSPSGSSYNEQFF

D: NA
V: TRBV15
size: NA
J: TRBJ2-7
DNA: TGTGCCACCAGCAGATCGTACGAGGGCTACGAGCAGTACTTC
CDR3: CATSRSYEGYEQYF

D: NA
V: TRBV28
size: NA
J: TRBJ2-7
DNA: TGTGCCAGCAGCGACCGGAAGGGGAAGAGGGAGCAGTACTTC
CDR3: CASSDRKGKREQYF

D: NA
V: TRBV6-6
size: NA
J: TRBJ2-1
DNA: TGTGCCAGCAGTTACCTACGGTACTCCTACAATGAGCAGTTCTTC
CDR3: CASSYLRYSYNEQFF

D: NA
V: TRBV29-1
size: NA
J: TRBJ1-3
DNA: TGCAGCGTGGCAAGCTCTGGAAACACCATATATTTT
CDR3: CSVASSGNTIYF

D: TRBD1
V: TRBV7-3
size: NA
J: TRBJ2-7
DNA: TGTGCCAGCAGCCCGGCGGGGACAGGGAGTTACGAGCAGTACTTC
CDR3: CASSPAGTGSYEQYF

D: TRBD1
V: TRBV5-6
size: NA
J: TRBJ1-1
DNA: TGTGCCAGCACCAGGACAGGGGAAGTTTTGGAAGCTTTCTTT
CDR3: CASTRTGEVLEAFF

D: TRBD1
V: TRBV5-1
size: NA
J: TRBJ2-7
DNA: TGCGCCAGCAGCTTGGCCGGGACAGGGGCTTACGAGCAGTACTTC
CDR3: CASSLAGTGAYEQYF

D: NA
V: TRBV10-2
size: NA
J: TRBJ1-3
DNA: TGCGCCAGCAGGCTAGCAGGATCTGGAAACACCATATATTTT
CDR3: CASRLAGSGNTIYF

D: TRBD1
V: TRBV19
size: NA
J: TRBJ2-2
DNA: TGTGCCAGTAGTATAGGACAGGGGACGAACACCGGGGAGCTGTTTTTT
CDR3: CASSIGQGTNTGELFF

D: NA
V: TRBV18
size: NA
J: TRBJ1-3
DNA: TGTGCCAGCTCACCACAGCCACGAGGAGGAAACACCATATATTTT
CDR3: CASSPQPRGGNTIYF

D: NA
V: TRBV27
size: NA
J: TRBJ2-3
DNA: TGTGCCAGCAGTTTGCGAACCGCGACAGATACGCAGTATTTT
CDR3: CASSLRTATDTQYF

D: NA
V: TRBV28
size: NA
J: TRBJ1-4
DNA: TGTGCCAGCAGTTTATTTTTGCGGGGAGACGAAAAACTGTTTTTT
CDR3: CASSLFLRGDEKLFF